This T cell receptor (beta chain) was observed in a study of cytomegalovirus exposure and HLA in healthy donors. Findings of the study overall: Accounts indicate the classifier identified cytomegalovirus status with strong specificity and sensitivity. The tendency of first-cohort TCR clusters to co-occur in the roughly 110 validation repertoires was identified by a subsequent analysis. Most observed TCR sequences were rare, whereas some public TCRs were detected in many donors.

Sequencing used immunoSEQ multiplex PCR; TCRdb keeps in-frame clones, though not all of them. The sample has tens of thousands of clones, over 75% seen once. Comment on this clone: What it recognizes is unknown.

Sequenced sample: PBMCs. This TCR derives from a woman aged 30 to 39 in good health and CMV-seronegative.

The DNA for the CDR3 is TGTGCCAGCACGGGTTTAATAGATCAGCCCCAGCATTTT. Translation: CASTGLIDQPQHF. This chain links TRBV7-2 with TRBJ1-5; no clear D. CDR1 is SGHTA and CDR2 is FQGNSA in the germline V gene. V lost 7 bases, J lost 5 bases, and 12 bases lay in between. The CDR3 is made up of 13 amino acids.